This TCR beta chain was sequenced during a study of blood T cell repertoires in COVID-19. Per the original data handling: Researchers report that nucleated cell counts were estimated from reference gene primer amplification. Method: immunoSEQ multiplex PCR; TCRdb's copy keeps in-frame clones and lacks some. V, J and clone size reflect that table, while D and trimming were determined from the DNA. The sample has about 58,000 clones; about nine tenths are singletons. The CDR3 runs 14 residues. The TCR was taken from a man in his fifties or sixties with acute or convalescent COVID-19. The rearrangement joins TRBV12-1 to TRBJ1-2; the listed D gene, TRBD1, was not tested against the DNA. TRBV12-1 is marked as a pseudogene. Sequencing was carried out using peripheral blood. The CDR3 sequence: CASSNRDTHYGYTF. Written as DNA, the CDR3 is TGTGCCAGCAGCAACCGGGACACTCACTATGGCTACACCTTC.